The 27 T cell receptor beta chains below were found in one sample sequenced in a study of T cells in Graves' hyperthyroidism and ophthalmopathy. What was amplified from RNA transcripts were TCR beta CDR3 regions. In the first-round RT-PCR of the TCR CDR3, the HTBI primer set was used. One entry per CDR3 protein, called by TCRdb with MiXCR from the multiplex PCR reads. This sample has approximately 600,000 distinct CDR3 sequences, with less than 25% found just once. The sequencing input was blood. These receptors were taken from a young man with Graves' ophthalmopathy.

The genes are TRBV10-3 and TRBJ2-2, with a possible D match to TRBD1 (5 bases). Germline V CDR1 and CDR2: ENHRY, SYGVKD. The CDR3 runs to 15 residues. V lost 4 bases and J 0 bases, leaving 9 bases between the germline ends. The CDR3 spells CAISGTHANTGELFF. Written as DNA, the CDR3 is TGTGCCATCAGTGGGACACATGCGAACACCGGGGAGCTGTTTTTT.

This clonotype was detected a few times. The chain has TRBV6-5 and TRBJ2-1; unclear D gene. The CDR3 runs 17 residues. V dropped 2 bases and J dropped 0 bases, with 14 bases sitting between them. CDR1 and CDR2 from the germline V gene are MNHEY and SVGAGI. The DNA for the CDR3 is TGTGCCAGCAGTTACGGTGCCGCGCGGAGCTCCTACAATGAGCAGTTCTTC. This codes for CASSYGAARSSYNEQFF.

This clonotype came up many times. The V and J genes are TRBV29-1 and TRBJ2-1; D possibly corresponds to TRBD1 (5 bases). This CDR3 is built from 14 residues. Germline lookup yields CDR1 SQVTM and CDR2 ANQGSEA. The germline V and J ends were trimmed by 4 bases and 2 bases, with 12 bases remaining between them. The CDR3 DNA reads TGCAGCGTTGGGGGCCTGGGCACCTACAATGAGCAGTTCTTC. It specifies CSVGGLGTYNEQFF.

In this sample, this clonotype turned up many times. V is TRBV28 and J is TRBJ2-5, with D tentatively TRBD2 (6 bases). Trimming removed 7 bases from V and 2 bases from J, with 11 bases in between. CDR1 is MDHEN, CDR2 SYDVKM, per germline. The CDR3 has 13 residues. This CDR3 is CASTPAGQETQYF. CDR3 sequence (DNA): TGTGCCAGCACCCCCGCGGGACAAGAGACCCAGTACTTC.

This clonotype was seen more than once but under ten times. This sequence joins TRBV30 and TRBJ2-2; D may be TRBD2 (5 bases). V gave up 0 bases and J gave up 6 bases, with 14 bases separating them. The CDR3 spans 15 residues. Germline V CDR1 and CDR2: GTSNPN, SVGIG (reference sequence). The CDR3 DNA reads as TGTGCCTGGAGTGTACCCACTAGACAAGCCGGGGAGCTGTTTTTT. This sequence encodes CAWSVPTRQAGELFF.

This clonotype came up once. The genes are TRBV6-6 and TRBJ1-1, with D unclear. Trimming removed 0 bases at V and 0 bases at J, with 14 bases between. CDR1 is MNHNY and CDR2 is SVGAGI in the germline V gene (reference sequence). The CDR3 consists of 17 residues. CDR3 DNA: TGTGCCAGCAGTTACTCGATAATGGGCAGCGTGAACACTGAAGCTTTCTTT. Translating it yields CASSYSIMGSVNTEAFF.

Many counts were recorded for this clonotype. The chain links TRBV6-2 or TRBV6-3 to TRBJ2-1; 7 bases agree with TRBD2. CDR1 MNHEY and CDR2 SVGEGT come from the germline V gene. CDR3 length equals 17 residues. V lost 2 bases to trimming and J lost 5 bases; unmatched junction nucleotides: 12. The CDR3 is CASSYLLGGSTDNEQFF. CDR3 bases: TGTGCCAGCAGTTACCTTCTTGGCGGGAGTACGGACAATGAGCAGTTCTTC.

This chain connects TRBV4-2 to TRBJ2-3, with D uncertain. The CDR3 spans 14 residues. Trimming removed 5 bases from V and 4 bases from J, with 13 bases in between. Germline values: CDR1 LGHNA, CDR2 YNFKEQ. In nucleotides, the CDR3 is TGTGCCAGCAGCACGGACGTCCTCCCAGATACGCAGTATTTT. Protein sequence: CASSTDVLPDTQYF.

J is TRBJ2-1 and V is TRBV7-3; TRBD2 aligns across 7 bases. Germline CDR1 reads SGHTA; CDR2 reads FQGTGA. CDR3 length: 16 residues. V shed 1 base and J 8 bases; nucleotides not matched to a gene: 11. CDR3: CASSLRLGEGGDEQFF. The DNA of the CDR3 is TGTGCCAGCAGCTTAAGGCTAGGGGAGGGCGGCGATGAGCAGTTCTTC.

DNA for the CDR3: TGTGCCAGCAGCTTAGATCCAGGACATGACTATGGCTACACCTTC. Encoded protein: CASSLDPGHDYGYTF. The V call is TRBV7-9, the J call TRBJ1-2; a weak D match, TRBD1 (5 bases). V dropped 1 base and J dropped 3 bases, with 12 bases sitting between them. Per the germline V gene, CDR1 is SEHNR and CDR2 is FQNEAQ (reference sequence). The length of the CDR3 is 15 residues. Drawing the rest from reference TRBV7-9 and TRBJ1-2, the complete variable domain is DTGVSQNPRHKITKRGQNVTFRCDPISEHNRLYWYRQTLGQGPEFLTYFQNEAQLEKSRLLSDRFSAERPKGSFSTLEIQRTEQGDSAMYLCASSLDPGHDYGYTFGSGTRLTVV.

This clonotype was counted between two and nine times. The chain uses TRBV18 and TRBJ1-2; D not certain. Trimming took off 2 bases at V and 4 bases at J, with 14 bases between the two ends. Germline assignment: CDR1 KGHSH and CDR2 LQKENI. The CDR3 covers 15 residues. The CDR3 DNA sequence: TGTGCCAGCTCACCAAGCCCGGCAGGAACCTATGGCTACACCTTC. Its translation is CASSPSPAGTYGYTF.

The chain links TRBV7-2 to TRBJ2-3; D ambiguous. The germline V gene encodes CDR1 SGHTA and CDR2 FQGNSA. V was clipped by 6 bases and J by 6 bases, with 16 bases between them. The CDR3 has 14 amino acids. The CDR3 bases are TGTGCCAGCAGTTACTCGAACTACCTGGATACGCAGTATTTT. Residues: CASSYSNYLDTQYF.

J is TRBJ2-3 and V is TRBV14; TRBD2 matches at 8 bases. Germline V CDR1 and CDR2: SGHDN, FVKESK. The CDR3 spans 18 residues. Trimming took 6 bases from V and 1 from J; bases not matched to a gene: 15. The CDR3 DNA sequence: TGTGCCAGCAGTGAAAATCTTGCGGGAGGAGTTGGCACAGATACGCAGTATTTT. It is translated as CASSENLAGGVGTDTQYF.

This clonotype was seen at least ten times. The chain links TRBV11-2 to TRBJ1-2, with TRBD1 matching 7 bases. Germline CDR1 reads SGHAT; CDR2 reads FQNNGV. This CDR3 comprises 15 residues. The ends lost 5 bases at V and 5 bases at J; junction bases unmatched: 11. CDR3 in amino acids: CASSQDRDRVYGYTF. The CDR3 DNA follows: TGTGCCAGCAGCCAAGACCGGGACAGAGTTTATGGCTACACCTTC. The full variable domain, in which reference TRBV11-2 and TRBJ1-2 provide the parts outside the CDR3, is EAGVAQSPRYKIIEKRQSVAFWCNPISGHATLYWYQQILGQGPKLLIQFQNNGVVDDSQLPKDRFSAERLKGVDSTLKIQPAKLEDSAVYLCASSQDRDRVYGYTFGSGTRLTVV.

There are many counts of this clonotype. This rearrangement joins TRBV6-1 to TRBJ1-1, with D possibly matching TRBD1 (5 bases). There are 15 residues in the CDR3. V was trimmed by 7 bases and J by 6 bases, leaving 21 bases between them. Germline V lookup: CDR1 MNHNS, CDR2 SASEGT. Here the CDR3 DNA reads TGTGCCAGCATTCCCCCTTTAAAAAGGGGTTCTGAAGCTTTCTTT. It specifies CASIPPLKRGSEAFF.

A few counts support this clonotype. The chain links TRBV20-1 to TRBJ2-4, with a possible D match to TRBD2 (5 bases). Germline lookup yields CDR1 DFQATT and CDR2 SNEGSKA (reference sequence). V was cut by 3 bases and J by 6 bases, with 12 bases left in between. This CDR3 spans 13 amino acids. Written as DNA, the CDR3 is TGCAGTGCTAGGGCGGATGCGGGAAACATTCAGTACTTC. Its translation: CSARADAGNIQYF.

To note about this clonotype: At one end, the junction sequence differs from germline, possibly due to a read error. The chain links TRBV11-3 to TRBJ2-6, with D perhaps given as TRBD1 or TRBD2 (5 bases each). The germline V gene encodes CDR1 SGHNT and CDR2 YENEEA. CDR3 length: 16 amino acids. CDR3 sequence (DNA): TGCGCCAGCAGCCCCGTCGGGGCGCGAGGGGCCAACGTCCTGACTTTC. Residues: CASSPVGARGANVLTF.

The chain uses TRBV14 and TRBJ2-7; 8 nucleotides match TRBD2. CDR1 SGHDN and CDR2 FVKESK come from the germline V gene. The ends lost 3 bases at V and 4 bases at J; junction bases unmatched: 8. This CDR3 comprises 15 residues. The CDR3 here is CASSQTSDPRYEQYF. In DNA, the CDR3 is TGTGCCAGCAGCCAGACTAGCGATCCTAGATACGAGCAGTACTTC.

This clonotype was observed a handful of times. The V call is TRBV10-3, the J call TRBJ1-5; D not certain. The CDR3 runs 12 residues. Germline CDR1 reads ENHRY; CDR2 reads SYGVKD. V lost 11 bases, J lost 4 bases, and 12 bases lay in between. The CDR3: CAAGLGNQPQHF. The CDR3 DNA reads as TGTGCCGCCGGACTCGGGAATCAGCCCCAGCATTTT.

This clonotype came up many times. The V gene is TRBV30, the J gene TRBJ2-1, with no clear D. Germline loops: CDR1 GTSNPN, CDR2 SVGIG (reference sequence). This CDR3 is built from 13 residues. The V and J ends lost 1 base and 3 bases respectively, with 7 bases between them. The CDR3 here is CAWSGAVYNEQFF. The CDR3 region has the DNA TGTGCCTGGAGTGGGGCAGTCTACAATGAGCAGTTCTTC.

This clonotype turned up a few times. This chain connects TRBV15 to TRBJ2-7; 12 bases are shared with TRBD2. Germline values: CDR1 LNHNV, CDR2 YYDKDF (reference sequence). V lost 5 bases, J lost 5 bases, and 13 bases stayed unmatched. CDR3 length equals 17 residues. The CDR3 DNA reads TGTGCCACCAGCCTCGGTGGAGGACTAGCGGGAATCAACGAGCAGTACTTC. Protein: CATSLGGGLAGINEQYF.

This clonotype was observed a few times. The CDR3 reads CASSLAKTSGSTDTQYF. The CDR3 coding sequence is TGTGCCAGCAGCTTAGCGAAAACTAGCGGGAGCACAGATACGCAGTATTTT. V and J are TRBV7-2 and TRBJ2-3, with TRBD2 matching over 9 bases. CDR3 length: 17 amino acids. V lost 0 bases, J lost 0 bases, and 4 bases stayed unmatched. Germline V lookup: CDR1 SGHTA, CDR2 FQGNSA.

The rearrangement joins TRBV20-1 to TRBJ2-1; TRBD2 aligns across 11 bases. CDR3 size: 16 residues. The V gene's germline CDR1 is DFQATT and CDR2 SNEGSKA (reference sequence). The ends lost 4 bases at V and 3 bases at J; junction bases unmatched: 8. CDR3: CSATDLAGGRYNEQFF. The CDR3 DNA sequence: TGCAGTGCTACCGATCTAGCGGGAGGACGCTACAATGAGCAGTTCTTC.

V usage is TRBV27 and J usage is TRBJ2-7; 7 positions match TRBD1. CDR1 is MNHEY, CDR2 SMNVEV, per germline (reference sequence). The V gene end was trimmed by 6 bases and the J gene end by 3 bases; junction bases not matched to a gene: 8. This CDR3 region has 14 residues. Written as DNA, the CDR3 is TGTGCCAGCAGCTTAGACAGGGAATTCTACGAGCAGTACTTC. Its translation: CASSLDREFYEQYF.

This clonotype came up many times. The chain combines TRBV29-1 with TRBJ1-1, with D possibly being TRBD1 (5 bases). In germline, CDR1 is SQVTM, CDR2 ANQGSEA. Trimming stripped 5 bases from V and 5 bases from J, with 18 bases between. The CDR3 length is 14 residues. CDR3 region: CSVRERGAETEAFF. As DNA, the CDR3 is TGCAGCGTTAGGGAGAGAGGGGCCGAGACTGAAGCTTTCTTT. Full variable domain (missing parts from reference TRBV29-1 and TRBJ1-1): SAVISQKPSRDICQRGTSLTIQCQVDSQVTMMFWYRQQPGQSLTLIATANQGSEATYESGFVIDKFPISRPNLTFSTLTVSNMSPEDSSIYLCSVRERGAETEAFFGQGTRLTVV.

This clonotype showed up many times. The genes are TRBV11-2 and TRBJ2-5; tentative D call: TRBD2 (5 bases). V lost 1 base, J lost 4 bases, and 7 bases lay in between. This CDR3 has 13 amino acids. Germline values: CDR1 SGHAT, CDR2 FQNNGV. The CDR3 region is CASSLVAGETQYF. In DNA, the CDR3 is TGTGCCAGCAGCTTAGTTGCGGGAGAGACCCAGTACTTC.

The chain couples TRBV9 to TRBJ2-2; maybe TRBD2 (6 bases). V lost 1 base to trimming and J lost 6 bases, with 7 bases between them. The CDR3 contains 13 residues. Germline CDR1 and CDR2: SGDLS and YYNGEE. The CDR3 is CASSVSGAGELFF. CDR3 DNA: TGTGCCAGCAGCGTATCGGGGGCCGGGGAGCTGTTTTTT. The full variable domain, completed using reference TRBV9 and TRBJ2-2, is DSGVTQTPKHLITATGQRVTLRCSPRSGDLSVYWYQQSLDQGLQFLIQYYNGEERAKGNILERFSAQQFPDLHSELNLSSLELGDSALYFCASSVSGAGELFFGEGSRLTVL.